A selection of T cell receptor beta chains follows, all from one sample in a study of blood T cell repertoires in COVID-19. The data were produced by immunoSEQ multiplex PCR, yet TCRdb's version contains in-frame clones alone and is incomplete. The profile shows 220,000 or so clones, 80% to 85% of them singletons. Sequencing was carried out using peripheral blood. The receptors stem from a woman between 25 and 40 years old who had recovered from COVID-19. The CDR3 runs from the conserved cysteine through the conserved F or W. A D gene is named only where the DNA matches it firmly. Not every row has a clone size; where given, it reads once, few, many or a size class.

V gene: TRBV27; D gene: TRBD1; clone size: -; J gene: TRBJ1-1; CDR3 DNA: TGTGCCAGCAGCCCCCACTTGACAGGGATGAATGAAGCTTTCTTT; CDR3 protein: CASSPHLTGMNEAFF
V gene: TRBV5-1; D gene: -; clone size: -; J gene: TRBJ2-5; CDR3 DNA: TGCGCCAGCAGCTTGGGGACTTCCGAAGAGACCCAGTACTTC; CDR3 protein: CASSLGTSEETQYF
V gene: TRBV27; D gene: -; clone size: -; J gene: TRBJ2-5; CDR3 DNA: TGTGCCAGCAGTTTCCGGAGTCAAGAGACCCAGTACTTC; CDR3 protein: CASSFRSQETQYF
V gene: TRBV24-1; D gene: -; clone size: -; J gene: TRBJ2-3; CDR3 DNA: TGTGCCACCAGTACGGAGCGGCCAGATACGCAGTATTTT; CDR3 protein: CATSTERPDTQYF
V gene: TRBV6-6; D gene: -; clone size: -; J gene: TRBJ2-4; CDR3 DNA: TGTGCCAGCAGTTACGGGAAGGGGAGGTACATTCAGTACTTC; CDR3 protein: CASSYGKGRYIQYF
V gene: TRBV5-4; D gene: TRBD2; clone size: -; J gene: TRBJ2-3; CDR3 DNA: TGTGCCAGCAGCCCACCCCTTAGCGGGGTCCGCGATACGCAGTATTTT; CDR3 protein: CASSPPLSGVRDTQYF
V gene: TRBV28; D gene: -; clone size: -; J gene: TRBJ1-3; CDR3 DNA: TGTGCCAGCAAAAGGCACTCCGGGAGGCGTGGGAGTTCCATATATTTT; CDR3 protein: CASKRHSGRRGSSIYF
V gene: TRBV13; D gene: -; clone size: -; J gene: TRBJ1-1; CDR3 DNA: TGTGCCAGCAGCGACGCCAGGGTCGTGAACACTGAAGCTTTCTTT; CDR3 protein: CASSDARVVNTEAFF
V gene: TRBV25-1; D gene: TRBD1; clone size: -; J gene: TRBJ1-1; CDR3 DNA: TGTGCCAGCAGGGACCAGGGGGCAACTGAAGCTTTCTTT; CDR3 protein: CASRDQGATEAFF
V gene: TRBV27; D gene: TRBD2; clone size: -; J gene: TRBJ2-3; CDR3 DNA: TGTGCCAGCAGTTTGGGCGGGAGGGCCGGAGATACGCAGTATTTT; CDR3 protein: CASSLGGRAGDTQYF
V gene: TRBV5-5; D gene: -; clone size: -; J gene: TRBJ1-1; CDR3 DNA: TGTGCCAGCAGCCCTCCCTTCCGCACTGAAGCTTTCTTT; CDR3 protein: CASSPPFRTEAFF
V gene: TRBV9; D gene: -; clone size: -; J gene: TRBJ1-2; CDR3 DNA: TGTGCCAGCAGCCCGCTCGGGGGGGTCCGCTCTGGCTACACCTTC; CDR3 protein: CASSPLGGVRSGYTF
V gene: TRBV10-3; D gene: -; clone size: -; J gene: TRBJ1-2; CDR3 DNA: TGTGCCATCACAGGGAACTATGGCTACACCTTC; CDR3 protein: CAITGNYGYTF
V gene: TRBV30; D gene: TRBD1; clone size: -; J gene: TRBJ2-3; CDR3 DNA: TGTGCCTGGAGCTTCCAGGGGGCAGATACGCAGTATTTT; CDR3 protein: CAWSFQGADTQYF
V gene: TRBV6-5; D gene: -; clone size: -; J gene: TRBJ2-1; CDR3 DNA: TGTGCCAGCCAGCTGGGCAGCTCCTACAATGAGCAGTTCTTC; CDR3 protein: CASQLGSSYNEQFF
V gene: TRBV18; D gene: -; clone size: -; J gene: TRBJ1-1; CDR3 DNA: TGTGCCAGCTCACCACCGGGGCAGCAATACACTGAAGCTTTCTTT; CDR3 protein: CASSPPGQQYTEAFF
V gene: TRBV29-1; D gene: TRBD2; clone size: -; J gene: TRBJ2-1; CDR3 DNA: TGCAGCGCGCGCCGGACTAGCGGGAGTTTGGACAATGAGCAGTTCTTC; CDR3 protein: CSARRTSGSLDNEQFF
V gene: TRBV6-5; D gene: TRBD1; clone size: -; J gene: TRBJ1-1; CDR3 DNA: TGTGCCAGCAGTTTGGGGACAGGCGCGGGGACTGAAGCTTTCTTT; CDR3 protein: CASSLGTGAGTEAFF
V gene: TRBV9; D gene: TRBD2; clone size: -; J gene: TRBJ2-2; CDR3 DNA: TGTGCCAGCAGCGTCTCCCCTGGAGGGAGACTAGCGCACACCGGGGAGCTGTTTTTT; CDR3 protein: CASSVSPGGRLAHTGELFF
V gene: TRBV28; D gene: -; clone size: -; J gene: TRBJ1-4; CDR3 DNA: TGTGCCAGCAGTTTAGAGGGAGCAACTAATGAAAAACTGTTTTTT; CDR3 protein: CASSLEGATNEKLFF
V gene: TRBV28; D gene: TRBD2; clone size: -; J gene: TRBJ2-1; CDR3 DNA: TGTGCCAGCAGCCCCGGACTAGCGGCTCGGAGAAAGGGAAATGAGCAGTTCTTC; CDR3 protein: CASSPGLAARRKGNEQFF
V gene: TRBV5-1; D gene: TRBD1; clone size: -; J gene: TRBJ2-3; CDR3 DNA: TGCGCCAGCAGCGAACCGGACAGGGAAACAGATACGCAGTATTTT; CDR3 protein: CASSEPDRETDTQYF
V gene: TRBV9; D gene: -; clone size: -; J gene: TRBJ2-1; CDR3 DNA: TGTGCCAGCAGCTCTAGGGGAAACTACAATGAGCAGTTCTTC; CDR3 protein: CASSSRGNYNEQFF
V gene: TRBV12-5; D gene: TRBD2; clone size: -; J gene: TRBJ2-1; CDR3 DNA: TGTGCTAGTGGTTCGTTTAGCGGGAGGGCCGTCGATGAGCAGTTCTTC; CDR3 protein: CASGSFSGRAVDEQFF
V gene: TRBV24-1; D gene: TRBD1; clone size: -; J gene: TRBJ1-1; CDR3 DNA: TGTGCCACCAGAAAGGGACAGGGGCAGGGGACTGAAGCTTTCTTT; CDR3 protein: CATRKGQGQGTEAFF
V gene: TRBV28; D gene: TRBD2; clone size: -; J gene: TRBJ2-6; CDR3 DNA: TGTGCCAGCACCCCTGGGATGGGAGGGCGCGGATCTGGGGCCAACGTCCTGACTTTC; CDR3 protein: CASTPGMGGRGSGANVLTF
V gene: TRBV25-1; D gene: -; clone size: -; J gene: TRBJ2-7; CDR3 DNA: TGTGCCAGCAGTGCGGCCGGGATGGACGAGCAGTACTTC; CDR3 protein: CASSAAGMDEQYF
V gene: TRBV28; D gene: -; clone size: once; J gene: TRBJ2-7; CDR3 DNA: TGTGCCAGCAGTCCCCCCCTCGCGGGACTCTACGAGCAGTACTTC; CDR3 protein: CASSPPLAGLYEQYF
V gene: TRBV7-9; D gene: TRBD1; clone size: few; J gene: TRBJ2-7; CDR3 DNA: TGTGCCAGCTCTGACAGGGGGTACGAGCAGTACTTC; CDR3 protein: CASSDRGYEQYF
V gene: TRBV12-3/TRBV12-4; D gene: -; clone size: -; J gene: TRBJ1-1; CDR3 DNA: TGTGCCAGCATACAGGGTCCTGCCCGACAAGCTTTCTTT; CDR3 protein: CASIQGPARQAFF